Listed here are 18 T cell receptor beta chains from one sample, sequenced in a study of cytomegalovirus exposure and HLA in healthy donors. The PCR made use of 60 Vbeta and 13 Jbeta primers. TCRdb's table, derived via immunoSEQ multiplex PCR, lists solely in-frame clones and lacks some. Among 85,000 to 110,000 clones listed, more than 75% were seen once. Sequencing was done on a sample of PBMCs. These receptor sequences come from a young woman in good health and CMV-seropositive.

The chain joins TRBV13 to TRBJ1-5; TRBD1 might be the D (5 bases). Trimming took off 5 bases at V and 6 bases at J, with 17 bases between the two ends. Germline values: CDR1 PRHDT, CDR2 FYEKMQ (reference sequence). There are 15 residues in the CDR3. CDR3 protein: CASSRGLGQSQPQHF. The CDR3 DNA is TGTGCCAGCAGCCGGGGGTTGGGCCAGAGTCAGCCCCAGCATTTT.

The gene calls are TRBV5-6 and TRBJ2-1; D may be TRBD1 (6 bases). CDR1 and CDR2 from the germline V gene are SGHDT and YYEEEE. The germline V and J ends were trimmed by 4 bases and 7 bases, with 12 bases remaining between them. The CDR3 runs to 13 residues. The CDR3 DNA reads TGTGCCAGCAGCCTCGCCAGGGGAAATGAGCAGTTCTTC. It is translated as CASSLARGNEQFF.

CDR3 in DNA: TGCGCCAGCAGCTTGGGGGGCGTCACGAACACTGAAGCTTTCTTT. Protein: CASSLGGVTNTEAFF. The rearrangement links TRBV5-1 to TRBJ1-1, with D tentatively TRBD1 (5 bases). Germline CDR1 reads SGHRS; CDR2 reads YFSETQ. Between the trimmed V and J ends, which lost 0 bases and 1 base, there was a span of 10 bases. This CDR3 comprises 15 residues.

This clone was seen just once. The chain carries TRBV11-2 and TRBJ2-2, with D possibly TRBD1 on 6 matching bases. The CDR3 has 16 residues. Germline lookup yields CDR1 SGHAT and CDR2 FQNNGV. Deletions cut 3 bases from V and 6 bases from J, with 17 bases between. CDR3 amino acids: CASSLGRTGLPGELFF. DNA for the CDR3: TGTGCCAGCAGCTTGGGTAGAACAGGGCTGCCCGGGGAGCTGTTTTTT.

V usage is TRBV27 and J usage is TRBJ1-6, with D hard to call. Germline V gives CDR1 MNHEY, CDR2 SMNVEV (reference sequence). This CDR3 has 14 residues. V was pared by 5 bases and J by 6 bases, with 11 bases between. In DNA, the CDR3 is TGTGCCAGCAGTCCACTATCCCCTAATTCACCCCTCCACTTT. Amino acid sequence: CASSPLSPNSPLHF.

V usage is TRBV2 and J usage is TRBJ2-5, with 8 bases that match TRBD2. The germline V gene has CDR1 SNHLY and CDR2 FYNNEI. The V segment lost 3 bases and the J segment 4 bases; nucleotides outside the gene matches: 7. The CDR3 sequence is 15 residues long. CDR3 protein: CASSDAGGRRETQYF. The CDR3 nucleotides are TGTGCCAGCAGTGACGCGGGGGGAAGACGAGAGACCCAGTACTTC.

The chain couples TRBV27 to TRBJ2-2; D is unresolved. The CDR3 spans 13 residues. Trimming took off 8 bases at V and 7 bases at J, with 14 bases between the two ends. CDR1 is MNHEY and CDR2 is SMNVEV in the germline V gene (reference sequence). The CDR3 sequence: CASVQRPGGELFF. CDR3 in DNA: TGTGCCAGCGTCCAAAGGCCAGGCGGGGAGCTGTTTTTT.

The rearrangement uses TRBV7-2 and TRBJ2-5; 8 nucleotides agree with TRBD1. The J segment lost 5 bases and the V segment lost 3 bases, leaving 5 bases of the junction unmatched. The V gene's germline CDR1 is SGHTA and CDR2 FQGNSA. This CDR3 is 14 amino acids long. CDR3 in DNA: TGTGCCAGCAGCTTTACAGGGGGTACGGAGACCCAGTACTTC. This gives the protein CASSFTGGTETQYF.

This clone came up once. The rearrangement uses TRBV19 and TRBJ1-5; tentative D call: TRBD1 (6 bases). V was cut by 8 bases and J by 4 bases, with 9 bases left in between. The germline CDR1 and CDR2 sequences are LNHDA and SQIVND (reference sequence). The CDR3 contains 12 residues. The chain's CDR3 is CASDDRNQPQHF. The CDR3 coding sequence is TGTGCCAGTGATGACAGGAATCAGCCCCAGCATTTT. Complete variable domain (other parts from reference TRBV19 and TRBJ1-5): DGGITQSPKYLFRKEGQNVTLSCEQNLNHDAMYWYRQDPGQGLRLIYYSQIVNDFQKGDIAEGYSVSREKKESFPLTVTSAQKNPTAFYLCASDDRNQPQHFGDGTRLSIL.

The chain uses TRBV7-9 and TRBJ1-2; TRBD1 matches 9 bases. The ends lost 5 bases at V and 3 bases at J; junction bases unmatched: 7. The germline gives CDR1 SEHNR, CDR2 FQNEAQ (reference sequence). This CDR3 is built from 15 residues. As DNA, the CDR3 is TGTGCCAGCAGCACAGGGGGCGCTTTGGACTATGGCTACACCTTC. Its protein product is CASSTGGALDYGYTF.

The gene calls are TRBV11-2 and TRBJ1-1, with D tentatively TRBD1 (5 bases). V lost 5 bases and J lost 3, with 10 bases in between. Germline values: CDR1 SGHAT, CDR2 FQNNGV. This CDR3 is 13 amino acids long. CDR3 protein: CASSPRTHTEAFF. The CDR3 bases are TGTGCCAGCAGCCCACGGACACACACTGAAGCTTTCTTT.

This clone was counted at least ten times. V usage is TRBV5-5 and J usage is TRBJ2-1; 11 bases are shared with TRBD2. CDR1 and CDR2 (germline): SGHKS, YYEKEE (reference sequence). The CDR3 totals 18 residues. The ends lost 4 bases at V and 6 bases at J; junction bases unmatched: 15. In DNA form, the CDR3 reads TGTGCCAGCAGCACGGTAGGATTAGCGGGGGGGCTAGGCAATGAGCAGTTCTTC. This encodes CASSTVGLAGGLGNEQFF.

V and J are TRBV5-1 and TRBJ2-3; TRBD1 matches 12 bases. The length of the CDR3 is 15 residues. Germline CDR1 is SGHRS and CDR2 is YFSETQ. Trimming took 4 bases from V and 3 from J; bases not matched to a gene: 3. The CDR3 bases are TGCGCCAGCAGCCAGGGACAGGGGGCAACAGATACGCAGTATTTT. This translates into CASSQGQGATDTQYF.

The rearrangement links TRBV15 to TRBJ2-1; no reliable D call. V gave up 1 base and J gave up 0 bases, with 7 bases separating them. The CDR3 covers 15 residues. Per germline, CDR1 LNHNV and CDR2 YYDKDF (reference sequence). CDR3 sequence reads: CATSRGGSSYNEQFF. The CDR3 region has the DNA TGTGCCACCAGCAGAGGCGGTAGCTCCTACAATGAGCAGTTCTTC. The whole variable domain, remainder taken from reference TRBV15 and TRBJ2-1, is DAMVIQNPRYQVTQFGKPVTLSCSQTLNHNVMYWYQQKSSQAPKLLFHYYDKDFNNEADTPDNFQSRRPNTSFCFLDIRSPGLGDTAMYLCATSRGGSSYNEQFFGPGTRLTVL.

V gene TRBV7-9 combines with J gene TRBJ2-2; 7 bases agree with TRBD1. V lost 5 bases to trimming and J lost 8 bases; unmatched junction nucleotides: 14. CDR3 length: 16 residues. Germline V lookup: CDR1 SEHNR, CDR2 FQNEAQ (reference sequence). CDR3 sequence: CASSPPGTASFGELFF. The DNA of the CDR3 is TGTGCCAGCAGCCCGCCGGGGACAGCTAGTTTTGGGGAGCTGTTTTTT.

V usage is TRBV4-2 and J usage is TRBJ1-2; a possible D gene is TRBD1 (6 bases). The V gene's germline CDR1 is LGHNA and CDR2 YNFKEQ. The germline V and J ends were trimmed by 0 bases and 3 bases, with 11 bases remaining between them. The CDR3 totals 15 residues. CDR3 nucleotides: TGTGCCAGCAGCCAAGAAGGGACAACTTACTATGGCTACACCTTC. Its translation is CASSQEGTTYYGYTF.

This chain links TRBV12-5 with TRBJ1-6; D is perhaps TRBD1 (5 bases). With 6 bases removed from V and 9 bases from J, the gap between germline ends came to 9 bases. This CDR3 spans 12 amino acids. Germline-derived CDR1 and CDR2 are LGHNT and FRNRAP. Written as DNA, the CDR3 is TGTGCTAGTGGGGGGGGAAGTTCACCCCTCCACTTT. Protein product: CASGGGSSPLHF.

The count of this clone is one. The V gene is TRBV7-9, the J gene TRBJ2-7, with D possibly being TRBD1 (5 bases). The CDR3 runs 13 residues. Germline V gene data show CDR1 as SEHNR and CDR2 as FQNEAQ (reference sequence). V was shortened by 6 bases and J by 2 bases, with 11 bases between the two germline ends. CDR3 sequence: CASRSGHTYEQYF. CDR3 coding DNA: TGTGCCAGCAGGTCAGGGCATACCTACGAGCAGTACTTC. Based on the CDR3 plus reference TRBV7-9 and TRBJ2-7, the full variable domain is DTGVSQNPRHKITKRGQNVTFRCDPISEHNRLYWYRQTLGQGPEFLTYFQNEAQLEKSRLLSDRFSAERPKGSFSTLEIQRTEQGDSAMYLCASRSGHTYEQYFGPGTRLTVT.